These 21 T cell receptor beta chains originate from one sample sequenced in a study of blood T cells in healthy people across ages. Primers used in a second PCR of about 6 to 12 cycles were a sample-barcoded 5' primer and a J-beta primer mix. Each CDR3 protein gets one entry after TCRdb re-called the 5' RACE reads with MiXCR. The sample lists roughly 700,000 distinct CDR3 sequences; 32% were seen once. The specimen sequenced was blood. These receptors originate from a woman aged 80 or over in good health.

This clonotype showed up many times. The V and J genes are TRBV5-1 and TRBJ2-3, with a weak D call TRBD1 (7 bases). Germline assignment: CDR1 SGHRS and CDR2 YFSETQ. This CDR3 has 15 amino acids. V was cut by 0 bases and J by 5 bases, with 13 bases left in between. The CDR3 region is CASSLEAGGQDTQYF. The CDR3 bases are TGCGCCAGCAGCTTGGAAGCAGGGGGGCAAGATACGCAGTATTTT.

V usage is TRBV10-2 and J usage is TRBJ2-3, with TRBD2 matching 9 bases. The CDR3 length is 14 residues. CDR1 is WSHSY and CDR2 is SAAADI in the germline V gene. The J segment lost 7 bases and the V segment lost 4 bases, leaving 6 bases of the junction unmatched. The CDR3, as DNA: TGCGCCAGCAGTGGTAGCGGGAGAGGGAATACGCAGTATTTT. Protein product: CASSGSGRGNTQYF.

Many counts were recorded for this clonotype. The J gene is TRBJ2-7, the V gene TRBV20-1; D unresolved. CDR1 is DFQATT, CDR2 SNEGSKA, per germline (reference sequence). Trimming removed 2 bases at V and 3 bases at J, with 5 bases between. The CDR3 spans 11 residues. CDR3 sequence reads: CSARILYEQYF. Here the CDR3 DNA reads TGCAGTGCTAGAATCCTCTACGAGCAGTACTTC.

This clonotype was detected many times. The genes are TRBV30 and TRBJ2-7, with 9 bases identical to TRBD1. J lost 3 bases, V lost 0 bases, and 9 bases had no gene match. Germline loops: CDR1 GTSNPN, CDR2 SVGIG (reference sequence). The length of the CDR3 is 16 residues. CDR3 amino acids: CAWSVQFGQGIYEQYF. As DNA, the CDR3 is TGTGCCTGGAGTGTACAGTTTGGACAGGGGATCTACGAGCAGTACTTC.

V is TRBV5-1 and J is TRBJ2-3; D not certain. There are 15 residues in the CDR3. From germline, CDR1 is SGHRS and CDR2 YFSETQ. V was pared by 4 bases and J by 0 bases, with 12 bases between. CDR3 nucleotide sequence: TGCGCCAGCAGCCCAGGCCTATCTAGCACAGATACGCAGTATTTT. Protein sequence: CASSPGLSSTDTQYF.

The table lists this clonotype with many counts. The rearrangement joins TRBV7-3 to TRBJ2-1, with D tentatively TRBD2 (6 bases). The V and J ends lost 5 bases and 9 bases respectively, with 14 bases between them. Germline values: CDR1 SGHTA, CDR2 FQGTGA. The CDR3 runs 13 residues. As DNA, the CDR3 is TGTGCCAGCAGCCTCAGGAGGGGAAGTGAGCAGTTCTTC. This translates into CASSLRRGSEQFF.

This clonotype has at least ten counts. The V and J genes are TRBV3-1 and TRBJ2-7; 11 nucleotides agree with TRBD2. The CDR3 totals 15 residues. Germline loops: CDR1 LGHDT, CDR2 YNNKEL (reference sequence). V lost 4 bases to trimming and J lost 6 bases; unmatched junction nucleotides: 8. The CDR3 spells CASSPQPSGGSEQYF. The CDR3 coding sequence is TGTGCCAGCAGCCCGCAACCTAGCGGGGGGAGCGAGCAGTACTTC.

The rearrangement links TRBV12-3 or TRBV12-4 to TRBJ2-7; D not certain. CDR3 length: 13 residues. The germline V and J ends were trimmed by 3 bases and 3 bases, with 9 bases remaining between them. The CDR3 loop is CASSFGPFYEQYF. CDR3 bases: TGTGCCAGCAGTTTTGGGCCGTTCTACGAGCAGTACTTC.

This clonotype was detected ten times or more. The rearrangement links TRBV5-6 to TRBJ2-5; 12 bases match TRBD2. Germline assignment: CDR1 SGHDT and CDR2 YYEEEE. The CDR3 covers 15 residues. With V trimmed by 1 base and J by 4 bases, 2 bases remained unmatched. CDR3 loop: CASSLLLAGGETQYF. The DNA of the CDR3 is TGTGCCAGCAGCTTGTTACTAGCGGGGGGAGAGACCCAGTACTTC.

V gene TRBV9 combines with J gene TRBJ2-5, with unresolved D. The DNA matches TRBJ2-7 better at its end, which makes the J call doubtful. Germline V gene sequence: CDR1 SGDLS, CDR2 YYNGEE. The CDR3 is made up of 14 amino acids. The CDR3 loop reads CASSVGAYPYEQYF. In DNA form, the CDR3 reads TGTGCCAGCAGCGTAGGTGCCTACCCCTACGAGCAGTACTTC.

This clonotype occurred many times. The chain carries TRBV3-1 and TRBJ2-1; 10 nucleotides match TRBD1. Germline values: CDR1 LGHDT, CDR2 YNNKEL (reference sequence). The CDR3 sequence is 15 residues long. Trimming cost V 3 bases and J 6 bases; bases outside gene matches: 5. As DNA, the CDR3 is TGTGCCAGCAGCCAGAGGGGGACAGGGGTCAATGAGCAGTTCTTC. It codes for CASSQRGTGVNEQFF.

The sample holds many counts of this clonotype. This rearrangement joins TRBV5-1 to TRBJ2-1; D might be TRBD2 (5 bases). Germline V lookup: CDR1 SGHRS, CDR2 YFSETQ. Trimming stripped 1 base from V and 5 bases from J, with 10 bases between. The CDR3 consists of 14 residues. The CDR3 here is CASSLLPGNNEQFF. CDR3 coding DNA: TGCGCCAGCAGCTTGCTTCCGGGAAACAATGAGCAGTTCTTC. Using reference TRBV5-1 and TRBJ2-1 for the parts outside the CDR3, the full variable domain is KAGVTQTPRYLIKTRGQQVTLSCSPISGHRSVSWYQQTPGQGLQFLFEYFSETQRNKGNFPGRFSGRQFSNSRSEMNVSTLELGDSALYLCASSLLPGNNEQFFGPGTRLTVL.

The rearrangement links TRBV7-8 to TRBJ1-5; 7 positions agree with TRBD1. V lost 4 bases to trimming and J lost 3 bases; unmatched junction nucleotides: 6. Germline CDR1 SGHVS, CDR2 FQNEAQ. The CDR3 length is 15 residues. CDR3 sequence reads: CASSWGTANNQPQHF. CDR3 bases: TGTGCCAGCAGCTGGGGGACAGCTAACAATCAGCCCCAGCATTTT.

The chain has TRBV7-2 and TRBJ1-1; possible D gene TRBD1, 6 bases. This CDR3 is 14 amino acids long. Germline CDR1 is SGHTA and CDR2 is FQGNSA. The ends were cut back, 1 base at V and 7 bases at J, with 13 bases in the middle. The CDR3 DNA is TGTGCCAGCAGCTTAGTTGGGGGCTGGGGTGAAGCTTTCTTT. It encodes CASSLVGGWGEAFF.

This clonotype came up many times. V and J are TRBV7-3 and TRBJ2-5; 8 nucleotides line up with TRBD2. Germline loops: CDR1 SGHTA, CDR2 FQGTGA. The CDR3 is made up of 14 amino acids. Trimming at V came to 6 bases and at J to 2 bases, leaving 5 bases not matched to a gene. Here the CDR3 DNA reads TGTGCCAGCAGTTTCACGGGGGGGCAAGAGACCCAGTACTTC. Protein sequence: CASSFTGGQETQYF. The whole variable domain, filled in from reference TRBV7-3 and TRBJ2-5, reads GAGVSQTPSNKVTEKGKYVELRCDPISGHTALYWYRQSLGQGPEFLIYFQGTGAADDSGLPNDRFFAVRPEGSVSTLKIQRTERGDSAVYLCASSFTGGQETQYFGPGTRLLVL.

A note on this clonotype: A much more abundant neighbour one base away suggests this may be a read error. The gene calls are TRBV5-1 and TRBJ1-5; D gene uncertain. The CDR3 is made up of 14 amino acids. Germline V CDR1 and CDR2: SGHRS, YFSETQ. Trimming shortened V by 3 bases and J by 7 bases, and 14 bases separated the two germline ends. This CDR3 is CASSWAGGGQPQHF. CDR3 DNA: TGCGCCAGCAGCTGGGCAGGCGGTGGCCAGCCCCAGCATTTT.

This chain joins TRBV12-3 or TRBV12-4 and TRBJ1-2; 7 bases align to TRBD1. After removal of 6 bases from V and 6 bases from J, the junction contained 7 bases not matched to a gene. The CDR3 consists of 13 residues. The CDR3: CASRSTGVDGYTF. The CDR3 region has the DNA TGTGCCAGCAGGTCCACAGGGGTAGATGGCTACACCTTC.

The CDR3 is CASSYPGQGATEAFF. CDR3 DNA sequence: TGTGCCAGCAGTTACCCGGGACAGGGGGCAACTGAAGCTTTCTTT. The chain combines TRBV6-5 with TRBJ1-1; 12 bases are a match to TRBD1. This CDR3 spans 15 amino acids. Germline V CDR1 and CDR2: MNHEY, SVGAGI. V shed 2 bases, J shed 5 bases, and the junction held 3 bases outside the gene matches.

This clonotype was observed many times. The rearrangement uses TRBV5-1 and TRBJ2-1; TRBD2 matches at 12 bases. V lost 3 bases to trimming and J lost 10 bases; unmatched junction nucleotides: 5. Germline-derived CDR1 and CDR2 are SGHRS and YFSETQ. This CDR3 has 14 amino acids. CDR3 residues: CASSSLAGGHEQFF. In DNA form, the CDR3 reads TGCGCCAGCAGCTCACTAGCGGGGGGCCACGAGCAGTTCTTC.

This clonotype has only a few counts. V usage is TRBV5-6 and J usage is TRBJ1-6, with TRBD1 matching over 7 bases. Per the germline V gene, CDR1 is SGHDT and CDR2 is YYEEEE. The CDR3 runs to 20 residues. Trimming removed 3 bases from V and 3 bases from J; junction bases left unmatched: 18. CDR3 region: CASSSGPGQTNQNYNSPLHF. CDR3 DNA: TGTGCCAGCAGCTCCGGGCCGGGACAGACCAACCAGAACTATAATTCACCCCTCCACTTT.

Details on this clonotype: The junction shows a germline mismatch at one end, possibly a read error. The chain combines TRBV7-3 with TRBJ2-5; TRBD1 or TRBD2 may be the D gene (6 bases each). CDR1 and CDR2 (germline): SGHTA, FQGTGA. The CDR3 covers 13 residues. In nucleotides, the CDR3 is TGCGCCAGCAGCTTAAATAGGGGGAGCGGGCAGTACTTC. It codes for CASSLNRGSGQYF.